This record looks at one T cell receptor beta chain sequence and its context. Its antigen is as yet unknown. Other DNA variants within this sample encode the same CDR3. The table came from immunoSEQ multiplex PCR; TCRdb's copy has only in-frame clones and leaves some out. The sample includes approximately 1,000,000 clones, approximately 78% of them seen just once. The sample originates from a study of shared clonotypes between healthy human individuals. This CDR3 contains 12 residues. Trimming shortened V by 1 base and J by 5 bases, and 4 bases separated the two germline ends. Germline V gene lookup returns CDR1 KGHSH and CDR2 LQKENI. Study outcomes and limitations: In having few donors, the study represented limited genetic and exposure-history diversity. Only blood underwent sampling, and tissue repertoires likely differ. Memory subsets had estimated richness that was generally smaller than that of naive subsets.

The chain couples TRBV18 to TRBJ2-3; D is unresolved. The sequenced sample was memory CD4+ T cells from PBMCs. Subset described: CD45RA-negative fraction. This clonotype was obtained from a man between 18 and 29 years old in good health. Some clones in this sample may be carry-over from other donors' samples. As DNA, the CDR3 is TGTGCCAGCTCACCACGTCGAGATACGCAGTATTTT. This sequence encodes CASSPRRDTQYF.